A selection of T cell receptor beta chains follows, all from one sample in a study of blood T cell repertoires in COVID-19. Clones were sequenced by immunoSEQ multiplex PCR, and TCRdb holds only the in-frame ones, with some missing. There are 430,000 or so clones in the sample; 70% to 90% occur only once, and about 1.4% lies in the top ten. Sequenced sample: PBMCs or T cells enriched from blood (not recorded which). Receptors were obtained from a woman aged 18 to 35 who had been exposed to COVID-19. CDR3s include the opening cysteine and the closing phenylalanine or tryptophan. The order of the fields is clone size, J gene, D gene, CDR3 length, V gene, CDR3 DNA, CDR3 protein. D genes are given only for firm matches. Only part of the rows carry a size: once, few, many, or a class if the clone is expanded.

once | TRBJ2-2 | TRBD2 | 16 | TRBV5-1 | TGCGCCAGCAGACCTCTAGCGGGAGTAGGCGCCGGGGAGCTGTTTTTT | CASRPLAGVGAGELFF
- | TRBJ1-5 | TRBD1 | 15 | TRBV28 | TGTGCCAGCAGTTTAGGGACAGGGGGCGGGCAGCCCCAGCATTTT | CASSLGTGGGQPQHF
- | TRBJ1-6 | - | 13 | TRBV5-4 | TGTGCCAGCAGGGGCAGGGAGGATTCACCCCTCCACTTT | CASRGREDSPLHF
once | TRBJ1-2 | - | 14 | TRBV29-1 | TGCAGCGTTCCCATTGCGGGGGGTAAGCCTGGCTACACCTTC | CSVPIAGGKPGYTF
- | TRBJ1-1 | - | 13 | TRBV13 | TGTGCCAGCAGCTTAGGTCTCAACACTGAAGCTTTCTTT | CASSLGLNTEAFF
- | TRBJ1-2 | TRBD1 | 14 | TRBV19 | TGTGCCAGTAGCCCAGGACAGGGGAACTATGGCTACACCTTC | CASSPGQGNYGYTF
- | TRBJ2-1 | - | 15 | TRBV19 | TGTGCCAGTAGTACCAGACTGGGTACCTACAATGAGCAGTTCTTC | CASSTRLGTYNEQFF
once | TRBJ2-5 | - | 16 | TRBV3-1/TRBV3-2 | TGTGCCAGCAGCCAAGATGAGGTTTCGGGGGAAGAGACCCAGTACTTC | CASSQDEVSGEETQYF
- | TRBJ1-5 | - | 14 | TRBV4-2 | TGTGCCAGCAGCCCCGGCCAGGGCAATCAGCCCCAGCATTTT | CASSPGQGNQPQHF
- | TRBJ2-3 | - | 16 | TRBV19 | TGTGCCAGTAGTATAGTGGCGGGGGCAGGAGCAGATACGCAGTATTTT | CASSIVAGAGADTQYF
few | TRBJ2-3 | - | 14 | TRBV16 | TGTGCCAGCAGCCCAGGCATTACCACAGATACGCAGTATTTT | CASSPGITTDTQYF
few | TRBJ1-2 | - | 13 | TRBV27 | TGTGCCAGCAGTTTCGTGGGCTCCTATGGCTACACCTTC | CASSFVGSYGYTF
- | TRBJ2-7 | TRBD1 | 17 | TRBV7-8 | TGTGCCAGCAGCTTACAGGCACAGGGGTTTGCCTCCTACGAGCAGTACTTC | CASSLQAQGFASYEQYF
once | TRBJ1-5 | - | 13 | TRBV30 | TGTGCCTGGACCAAGGACAGTTATCAGCCCCAGCATTTT | CAWTKDSYQPQHF
- | TRBJ2-5 | TRBD1 | 17 | TRBV5-8 | TGTGCCAGCAGCCTGGGGAGCCTGGACAGGGGCGGAGAGACCCAGTACTTC | CASSLGSLDRGGETQYF
- | TRBJ2-7 | TRBD1 | 14 | TRBV24-1 | TGTGCCACCAGTGATCCGGGACAGGGGGGCGAGCAGTACTTC | CATSDPGQGGEQYF
- | TRBJ2-7 | TRBD1 | 15 | TRBV19 | TGTGCCAGTAGTTTGACAGGGGGGAGTTCCTACGAGCAGTACTTC | CASSLTGGSSYEQYF
once | TRBJ2-3 | TRBD1 | 14 | TRBV7-9 | TGTGCCAGCAGCCTGACAGGGGTAACAGATACGCAGTATTTT | CASSLTGVTDTQYF
- | TRBJ1-2 | - | 13 | TRBV27 | TGTGCCAGCAGTTTATCGGGAGACTATGGCTACACCTTC | CASSLSGDYGYTF
- | TRBJ1-5 | - | 16 | TRBV10-3 | TGTGCCATCAGTGAGTCGGCCAGAACTAGCAATCAGCCCCAGCATTTT | CAISESARTSNQPQHF
- | TRBJ1-1 | TRBD1 | 15 | TRBV28 | TGTGCCAGCAGCCCGGGGACAGGGATGAACACTGAAGCTTTCTTT | CASSPGTGMNTEAFF
- | TRBJ1-3 | - | 19 | TRBV11-3 | TGTGCCAGCAGCTTTCGTGATGTTGCCCACTCAAGCTCTGGAAACACCATATATTTT | CASSFRDVAHSSSGNTIYF
- | TRBJ1-3 | - | 15 | TRBV5-5 | TGTGCCAGCAGCTTGGATCTTACGGGGAGAAACACCATATATTTT | CASSLDLTGRNTIYF
- | TRBJ1-6 | TRBD1 | 17 | TRBV6-1 | TGTGCCAGCAGTGAAGAGGGGGCAAGCTCCTATAATTCACCCCTCCACTTT | CASSEEGASSYNSPLHF
- | TRBJ2-1 | TRBD2 | 19 | TRBV5-1 | TGCGCCAGCAGCTTGGTTCTAGCGGGGGGGTCTTCTGGCTACAATGAGCAGTTCTTC | CASSLVLAGGSSGYNEQFF
- | TRBJ1-2 | TRBD1 | 14 | TRBV19 | TGTGCCAGTACACGACAGGGGGCTAACTATGGCTACACCTTC | CASTRQGANYGYTF
- | TRBJ2-1 | TRBD2 | 20 | TRBV20-1 | TGCAGTGCTAGTGGACCTCTAGCGGGGGGGCTGAGATATTTATACAATGAGCAGTTCTTC | CSASGPLAGGLRYLYNEQFF
- | TRBJ2-6 | TRBD2 | 16 | TRBV28 | TGTGCCAGCAGCTTTAGCGGGGGCTCTGGGGCCAACGTCCTGACTTTC | CASSFSGGSGANVLTF
- | TRBJ2-7 | TRBD2 | 14 | TRBV5-1 | TGCGCCAGCAGCTTTAGGGGAGGGGCATGGGAGCAGTACTTC | CASSFRGGAWEQYF
- | TRBJ1-6 | - | 15 | TRBV30 | TGTGCCTGGAGTGTACTTTCAGGGATGAATTCACCCCTCCACTTT | CAWSVLSGMNSPLHF
- | TRBJ2-2 | TRBD2 | 19 | TRBV4-3 | TGCGCCAGCAGCCAAGGCCCGTGGAGCGGGGGCCAGAACACCGGGGAGCTGTTTTTT | CASSQGPWSGGQNTGELFF
- | TRBJ2-7 | - | 14 | TRBV4-1 | TGCGCCAGCAGCCAAGATCTGAGGGTGCGCGAGCAGTACTTC | CASSQDLRVREQYF
- | TRBJ2-3 | TRBD2 | 14 | TRBV5-1 | TGCGCCAGCAAGGGTGGCGGGAGATCCGATACGCAGTATTTT | CASKGGGRSDTQYF
- | TRBJ2-7 | - | 12 | TRBV19 | TGTGCCAGTAGTCCGGGAGTCGGCGAGCAGTACTTC | CASSPGVGEQYF
- | TRBJ2-5 | TRBD2 | 15 | TRBV3-1/TRBV3-2 | TGTGCCAGCAGCCAAGGGCTAGCGGGAGTAGAGACCCAGTACTTC | CASSQGLAGVETQYF
- | TRBJ1-2 | - | 15 | TRBV4-3 | TGCGCCAGCAGCCAAGATCAAGCAGGGAACTATGGCTACACCTTC | CASSQDQAGNYGYTF
once | TRBJ1-2 | - | 13 | TRBV6-5 | TGTGCCAGCAGTTCACCCCAGGGCTATGGCTACACCTTC | CASSSPQGYGYTF
- | TRBJ1-2 | TRBD1 | 14 | TRBV28 | TGTGCCAGCAGAACGGGACAGGGGAACTATGGCTACACCTTC | CASRTGQGNYGYTF